A single sample gave rise to the 6 T cell receptor beta chains below, sequenced in a study of OX40 agonist ivuxolimab in advanced cancers. Sequenced by immunoSEQ multiplex PCR; TCRdb stores in-frame clones only, minus some. The sample includes 75,000 to 100,000 clones, more than 75% of them seen just once. Sample: CD4+ or CD8+ T cells sorted from blood, taken in a trial of the OX40 agonist ivuxolimab. These receptors all come from an adult with an advanced solid tumor such as melanoma, head and neck, liver or kidney cancer.

This clone has a handful of counts. The V call is TRBV30, the J call TRBJ1-1; maybe TRBD1 (5 bases). The CDR3 consists of 14 residues. In germline, CDR1 is GTSNPN, CDR2 SVGIG (reference sequence). Trimming stripped 4 bases from V and 3 bases from J, with 15 bases between. This CDR3 is CAWTGRGGDTEAFF. For the CDR3, the DNA is TGTGCCTGGACAGGGAGAGGCGGGGACACTGAAGCTTTCTTT.

The chain carries TRBV28 and TRBJ1-5; a weak D match, TRBD1 (5 bases). The germline CDR1 and CDR2 sequences are MDHEN and SYDVKM. V was pared by 7 bases and J by 3 bases, with 13 bases between. CDR3 size: 14 residues. CDR3 sequence (DNA): TGTGCCAGCAATTCGGAGGGGAACAATCAGCCCCAGCATTTT. Translation: CASNSEGNNQPQHF.

This rearrangement joins TRBV28 to TRBJ2-1; 11 nucleotides match TRBD2. J gave up 3 bases and V 6 bases, and 4 bases lay outside the gene matches. There are 15 residues in the CDR3. Germline CDR1 is MDHEN and CDR2 is SYDVKM. DNA for the CDR3: TGTGCCAGCAGGACGGGACTAGCGGTCTACAATGAGCAGTTCTTC. Residues: CASRTGLAVYNEQFF.

The chain uses TRBV7-2 and TRBJ2-5; no definite D call. The CDR3 has 11 residues. V lost 5 bases and J 5 bases, leaving 6 bases between the germline ends. Germline CDR1 reads SGHTA; CDR2 reads FQGNSA. The DNA for the CDR3 is TGTGCCAGCAGCCAAAGGGAGACCCAGTACTTC. It is translated as CASSQRETQYF.

The chain carries TRBV5-1 and TRBJ1-1; no clear D. Per germline, CDR1 SGHRS and CDR2 YFSETQ. Trimming cost V 2 bases and J 1 base, with 9 bases left between them. The CDR3 spans 14 residues. In DNA form, the CDR3 reads TGCGCCAGCAGCTTACAACACAAGAACACTGAAGCTTTCTTT. Translation: CASSLQHKNTEAFF.

The V and J genes are TRBV11-2 and TRBJ2-3; either TRBD1 or TRBD2 may supply D (5 bases each). CDR1 SGHAT and CDR2 FQNNGV come from the germline V gene. The V end was cut by 5 bases, the J end by 5 bases, with 11 bases between. This CDR3 region has 13 residues. For the CDR3, the DNA is TGTGCCAGCAGCCGAGGGGCTCAAGATACGCAGTATTTT. Its protein is CASSRGAQDTQYF.